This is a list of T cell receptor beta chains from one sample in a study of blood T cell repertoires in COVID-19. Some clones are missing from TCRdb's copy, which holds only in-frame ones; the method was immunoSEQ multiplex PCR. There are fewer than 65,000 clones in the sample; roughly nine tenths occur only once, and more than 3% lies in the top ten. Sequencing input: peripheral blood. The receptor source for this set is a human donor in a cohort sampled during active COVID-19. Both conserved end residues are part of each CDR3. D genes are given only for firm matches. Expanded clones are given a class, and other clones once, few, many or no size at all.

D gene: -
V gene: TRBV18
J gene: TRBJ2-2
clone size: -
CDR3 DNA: TGTGCCAGCTCACATATTCCAGGGAACACCGGGGAGCTGTTTTTT
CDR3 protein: CASSHIPGNTGELFF

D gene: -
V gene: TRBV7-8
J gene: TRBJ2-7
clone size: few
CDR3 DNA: TGTGCCAGCAGCTTAGCGGGGCGGGGCTCCTACGAGCAGTACTTC
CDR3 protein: CASSLAGRGSYEQYF

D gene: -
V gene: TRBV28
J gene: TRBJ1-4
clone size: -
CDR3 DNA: TGTGCCAGCAGCGAACAGGCAATTAATGAAAAACTGTTTTTT
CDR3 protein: CASSEQAINEKLFF

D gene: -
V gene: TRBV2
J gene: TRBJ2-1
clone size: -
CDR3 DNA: TGTGCCAGCAGTGGGGCGTACAATGAGCAGTTCTTC
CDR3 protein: CASSGAYNEQFF

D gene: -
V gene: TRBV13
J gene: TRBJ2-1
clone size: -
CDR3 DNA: TGTGCCAGCAGCTTAGGGGCGGACAGCTACAATGAGCAGTTCTTC
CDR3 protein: CASSLGADSYNEQFF

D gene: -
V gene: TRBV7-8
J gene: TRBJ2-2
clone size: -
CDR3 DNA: TGTGCCAGCAGCTTGGACAGCAGCACCGGGGAGCTGTTTTTT
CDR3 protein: CASSLDSSTGELFF

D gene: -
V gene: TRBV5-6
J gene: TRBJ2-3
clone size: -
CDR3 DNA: TGTGCCAGCAGTTTCCCATTAACTACAGATACGCAGTATTTT
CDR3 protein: CASSFPLTTDTQYF

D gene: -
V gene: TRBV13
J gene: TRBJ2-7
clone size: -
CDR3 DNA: TGTGCCACCGCTACTTACGACGAGCAGTACTTC
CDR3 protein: CATATYDEQYF

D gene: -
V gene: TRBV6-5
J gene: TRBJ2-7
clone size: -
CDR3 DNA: TGTGCCAGCAAAAAACAGTCTAATACCTACGAGCAGTACTTC
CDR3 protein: CASKKQSNTYEQYF

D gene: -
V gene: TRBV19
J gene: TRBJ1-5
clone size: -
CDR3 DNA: TGTGCCAGTCACTCAGGGTCCAATCAGCCCCAGCATTTT
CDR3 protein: CASHSGSNQPQHF

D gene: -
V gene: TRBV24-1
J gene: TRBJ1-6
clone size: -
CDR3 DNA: TGTGCCACCAGTGATTTGCGGGGTAATGATTCACCCCTCCACTTT
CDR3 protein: CATSDLRGNDSPLHF

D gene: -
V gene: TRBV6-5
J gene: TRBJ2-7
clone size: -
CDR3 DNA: TGTGCCAGCAGTTACGGCAGGGGAGTCGAGCAGTACTTC
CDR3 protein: CASSYGRGVEQYF

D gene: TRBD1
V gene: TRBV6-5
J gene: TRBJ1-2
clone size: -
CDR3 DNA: TGTGCCAGCAGTCCAGGGGGTACCTATGGCTACACCTTC
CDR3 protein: CASSPGGTYGYTF

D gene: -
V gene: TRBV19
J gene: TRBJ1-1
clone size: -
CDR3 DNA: TGTGCCAGTAGTATTTCCGATCTATCATCTGAAGCTTTCTTT
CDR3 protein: CASSISDLSSEAFF

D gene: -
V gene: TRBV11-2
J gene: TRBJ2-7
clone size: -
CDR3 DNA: TGTGCCAGCAGCGGACACTACGAGCAGTACTTC
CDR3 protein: CASSGHYEQYF

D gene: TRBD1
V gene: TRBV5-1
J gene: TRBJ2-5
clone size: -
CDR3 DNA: TGCGCCAGCAGCTTGTTGGGACAGCAAGAGACCCAGTACTTC
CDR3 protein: CASSLLGQQETQYF

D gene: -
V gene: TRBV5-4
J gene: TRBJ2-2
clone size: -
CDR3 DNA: TGTGCCAGCAGCCCCGGGGTAGTCCCCGGGGAGCTGTTTTTT
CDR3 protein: CASSPGVVPGELFF

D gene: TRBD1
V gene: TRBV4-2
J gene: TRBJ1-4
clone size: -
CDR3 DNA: TGTGCCAGCAGCCAATCACATGGACAGGATGAAAAACTGTTTTTT
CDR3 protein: CASSQSHGQDEKLFF

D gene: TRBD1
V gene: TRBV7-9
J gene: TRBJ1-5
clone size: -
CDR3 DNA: TGTGCCAGCAGCCCAGGGGGTAAACAGCCCCAGCATTTT
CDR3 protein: CASSPGGKQPQHF

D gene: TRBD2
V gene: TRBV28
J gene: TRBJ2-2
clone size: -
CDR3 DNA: TGTGCCAGCAGTTTATCCCACTCCGCGGGAGTGGCGGGGGAGCTGTTTTTT
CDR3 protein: CASSLSHSAGVAGELFF

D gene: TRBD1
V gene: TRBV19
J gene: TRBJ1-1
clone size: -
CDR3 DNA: TGTGCCAGTAGTGGCCGGGACAGGGGCACTGAAGCTTTCTTT
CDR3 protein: CASSGRDRGTEAFF

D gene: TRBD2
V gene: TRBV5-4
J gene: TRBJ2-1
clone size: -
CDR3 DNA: TGTGCCAGCAGCGGACCGGGACTAGACATCAATGAGCAGTTCTTC
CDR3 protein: CASSGPGLDINEQFF

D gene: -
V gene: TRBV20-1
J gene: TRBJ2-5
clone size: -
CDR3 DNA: TGCAGTGCTAGTGGGCGGAAGACCCAGTACTTC
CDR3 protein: CSASGRKTQYF

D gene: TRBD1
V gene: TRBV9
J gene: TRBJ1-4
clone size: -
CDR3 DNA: TGTGCCAGCAGCGAGGGGGCCAGCAGTAATGAAAAACTGTTTTTT
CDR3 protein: CASSEGASSNEKLFF

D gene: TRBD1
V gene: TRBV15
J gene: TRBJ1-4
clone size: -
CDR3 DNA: TGTGCCACCAGCAGAGATCGGCAGGGGGATGAAAAACTGTTTTTT
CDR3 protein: CATSRDRQGDEKLFF

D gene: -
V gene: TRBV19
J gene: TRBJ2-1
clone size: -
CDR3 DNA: TGTGCCAGTAGCGTACTAGATGAGCAGTTCTTC
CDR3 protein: CASSVLDEQFF

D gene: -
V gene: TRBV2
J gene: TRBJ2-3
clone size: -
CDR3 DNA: TGTGCCAGCAGTGCTCCGGGGGGCCTCTTTGACACAGATACGCAGTATTTT
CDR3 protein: CASSAPGGLFDTDTQYF

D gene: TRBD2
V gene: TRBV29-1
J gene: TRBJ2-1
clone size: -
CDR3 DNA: TGCAGCGTACCCGGGACTAGCGGGTCAACAGCCTACAATGAGCAGTTCTTC
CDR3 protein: CSVPGTSGSTAYNEQFF

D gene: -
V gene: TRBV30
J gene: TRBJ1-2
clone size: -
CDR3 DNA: TGTGCCTGGGGAGGACTCACCGAGGAGGGCTACACCTTC
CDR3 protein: CAWGGLTEEGYTF